This T cell receptor (beta chain) is from a study of blood T cell repertoires in COVID-19. Study in general: There were acute and convalescent COVID-19 samples, and they came from the United States, Italy and Spain. PBMCs, B-cell-depleted T cells, or T cells were the source of the cDNA or gDNA that made up the material.

The count of this clone is one. In the study's own analysis: Nucleated cell counts were estimated from reference gene primer amplification. Sequencing used immunoSEQ multiplex PCR; TCRdb keeps in-frame clones, though not all of them. The V and J calls and clone size are taken from that table; D and trimming were inferred from the DNA. This table has some 260,000 clones, approximately 80% appearing once. Trimming shortened V by 5 bases and J by 4 bases, and 12 bases separated the two germline ends. CDR1 is SNHLY, CDR2 FYNNEI, per germline. This CDR3 is built from 15 residues. The chain joins TRBV2 to TRBJ1-6; D perhaps matches TRBD1 (6 bases). Source material: peripheral blood. The TCR sequence derives from a woman of 80 years or more with active or convalescent COVID-19. CDR3 nucleotides: TGTGCCAGCAGTTCAAATGGACAGTATAATTCACCCCTCCACTTT. Translated: CASSSNGQYNSPLHF.